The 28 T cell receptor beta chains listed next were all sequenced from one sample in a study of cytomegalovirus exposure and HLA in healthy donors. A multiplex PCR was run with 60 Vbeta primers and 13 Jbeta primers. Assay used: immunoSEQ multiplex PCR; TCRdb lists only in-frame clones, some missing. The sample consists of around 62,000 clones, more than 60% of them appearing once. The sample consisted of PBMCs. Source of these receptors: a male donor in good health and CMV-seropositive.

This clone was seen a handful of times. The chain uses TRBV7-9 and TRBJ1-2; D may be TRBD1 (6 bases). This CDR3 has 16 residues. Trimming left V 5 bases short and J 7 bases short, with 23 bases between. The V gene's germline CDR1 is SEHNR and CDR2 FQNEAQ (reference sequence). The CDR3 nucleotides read TGTGCCAGCAGCCCCCCACTCCAGGACAGTAAGCCTGGCTACACCTTC. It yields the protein CASSPPLQDSKPGYTF.

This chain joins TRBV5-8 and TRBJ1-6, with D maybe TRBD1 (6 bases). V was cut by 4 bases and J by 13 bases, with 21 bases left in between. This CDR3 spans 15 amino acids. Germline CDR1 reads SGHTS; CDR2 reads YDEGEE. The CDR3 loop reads CASSAGQIGSVPLHF. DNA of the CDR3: TGTGCCAGCAGCGCCGGACAGATCGGGTCGGTCCCCCTCCACTTT.

CDR3 region: CASSGEDRVFSGANVLTF. In DNA form, the CDR3 reads TGTGCCAGCAGTGGGGAGGACAGGGTGTTCTCTGGGGCCAACGTCCTGACTTTC. The chain joins TRBV6-1 to TRBJ2-6; 8 positions match TRBD1. This CDR3 region has 18 residues. Germline V gives CDR1 MNHNS, CDR2 SASEGT. V shed 4 bases and J 0 bases; nucleotides not matched to a gene: 8.

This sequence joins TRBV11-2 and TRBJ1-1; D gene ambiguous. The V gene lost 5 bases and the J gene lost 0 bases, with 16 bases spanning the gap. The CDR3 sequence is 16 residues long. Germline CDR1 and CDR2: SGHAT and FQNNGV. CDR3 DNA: TGTGCCAGCAGCCCTCAGACCGGGAGCATGAACACTGAAGCTTTCTTT. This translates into CASSPQTGSMNTEAFF. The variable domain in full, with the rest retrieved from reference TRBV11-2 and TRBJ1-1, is EAGVAQSPRYKIIEKRQSVAFWCNPISGHATLYWYQQILGQGPKLLIQFQNNGVVDDSQLPKDRFSAERLKGVDSTLKIQPAKLEDSAVYLCASSPQTGSMNTEAFFGQGTRLTVV.

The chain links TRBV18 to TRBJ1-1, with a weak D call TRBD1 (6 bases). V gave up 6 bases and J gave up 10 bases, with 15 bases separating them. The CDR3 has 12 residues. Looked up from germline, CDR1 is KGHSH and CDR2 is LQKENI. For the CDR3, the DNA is TGTGCCAGCTCCTTACAGGGTTCTCGAGCTTTCTTT. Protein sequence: CASSLQGSRAFF.

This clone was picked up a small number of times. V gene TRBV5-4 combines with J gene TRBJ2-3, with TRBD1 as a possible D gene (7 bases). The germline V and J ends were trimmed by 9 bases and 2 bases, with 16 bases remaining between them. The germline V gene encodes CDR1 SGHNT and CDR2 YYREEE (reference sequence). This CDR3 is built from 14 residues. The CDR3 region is CATSGDRPTDTQYF. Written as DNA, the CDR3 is TGTGCCACCTCGGGGGACAGACCCACAGATACGCAGTATTTT.

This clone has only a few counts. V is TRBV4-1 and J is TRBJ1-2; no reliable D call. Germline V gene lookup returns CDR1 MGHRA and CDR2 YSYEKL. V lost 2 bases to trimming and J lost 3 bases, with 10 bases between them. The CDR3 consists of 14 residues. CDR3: CASSQTDPYYGYTF. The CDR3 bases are TGCGCCAGCAGCCAAACTGATCCGTACTATGGCTACACCTTC.

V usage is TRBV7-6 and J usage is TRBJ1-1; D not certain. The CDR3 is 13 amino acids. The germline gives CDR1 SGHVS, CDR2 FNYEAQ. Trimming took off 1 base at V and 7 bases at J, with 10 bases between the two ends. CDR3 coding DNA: TGTGCCAGCAGCTTAGGATTCGCGGATGAAGCTTTCTTT. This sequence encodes CASSLGFADEAFF.

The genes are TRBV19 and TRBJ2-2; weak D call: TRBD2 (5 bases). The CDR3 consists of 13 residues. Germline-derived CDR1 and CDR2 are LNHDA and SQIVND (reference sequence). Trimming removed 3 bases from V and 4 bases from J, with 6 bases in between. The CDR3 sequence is CASSIGGTGELFF. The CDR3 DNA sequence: TGTGCCAGTAGTATCGGAGGCACCGGGGAGCTGTTTTTT.

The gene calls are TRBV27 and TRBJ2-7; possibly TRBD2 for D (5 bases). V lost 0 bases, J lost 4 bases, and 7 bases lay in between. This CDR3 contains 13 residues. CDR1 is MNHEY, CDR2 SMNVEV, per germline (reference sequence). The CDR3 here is CASSLSPGYEQYF. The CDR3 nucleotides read TGTGCCAGCAGTTTATCGCCGGGGTACGAGCAGTACTTC.

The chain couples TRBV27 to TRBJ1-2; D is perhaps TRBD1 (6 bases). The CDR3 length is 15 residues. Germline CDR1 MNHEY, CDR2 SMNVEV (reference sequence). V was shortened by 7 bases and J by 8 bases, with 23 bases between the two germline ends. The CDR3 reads CASTYWPGHREGYTF. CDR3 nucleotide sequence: TGTGCCAGCACCTACTGGCCGGGACACAGGGAAGGCTACACCTTC.

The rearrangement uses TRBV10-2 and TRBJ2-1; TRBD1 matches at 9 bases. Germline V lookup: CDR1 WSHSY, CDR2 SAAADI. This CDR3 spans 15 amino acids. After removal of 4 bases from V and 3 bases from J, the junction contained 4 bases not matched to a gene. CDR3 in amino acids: CASSGTGGFYNEQFF. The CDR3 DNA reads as TGCGCCAGCAGTGGTACAGGGGGCTTCTACAATGAGCAGTTCTTC.

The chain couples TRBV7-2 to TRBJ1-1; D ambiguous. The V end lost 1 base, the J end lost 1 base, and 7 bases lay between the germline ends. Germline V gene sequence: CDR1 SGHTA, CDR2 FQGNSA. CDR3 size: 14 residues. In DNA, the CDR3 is TGTGCCAGCAGCTTAGGCCGAGGGAACACTGAAGCTTTCTTT. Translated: CASSLGRGNTEAFF.

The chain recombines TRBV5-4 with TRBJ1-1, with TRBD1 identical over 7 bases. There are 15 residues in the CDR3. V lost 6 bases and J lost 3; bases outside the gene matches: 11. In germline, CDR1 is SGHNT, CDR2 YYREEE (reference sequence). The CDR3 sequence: CASNTGQRLDTEAFF. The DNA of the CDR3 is TGTGCCAGCAACACGGGACAGAGACTCGACACTGAAGCTTTCTTT. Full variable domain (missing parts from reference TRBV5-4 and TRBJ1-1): ETGVTQSPTHLIKTRGQQVTLRCSSQSGHNTVSWYQQALGQGPQFIFQYYREEENGRGNFPPRFSGLQFPNYSSELNVNALELDDSALYLCASNTGQRLDTEAFFGQGTRLTVV.

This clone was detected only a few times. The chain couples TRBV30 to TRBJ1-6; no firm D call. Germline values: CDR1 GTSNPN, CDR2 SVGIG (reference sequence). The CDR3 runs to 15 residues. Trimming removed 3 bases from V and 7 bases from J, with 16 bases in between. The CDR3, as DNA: TGTGCCTGGAGCCCGTCGCGGGTTACGAATTCACCCCTCCACTTT. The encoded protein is CAWSPSRVTNSPLHF. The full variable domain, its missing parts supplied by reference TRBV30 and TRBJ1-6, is SQTIHQWPATLVQPVGSPLSLECTVEGTSNPNLYWYRQAAGRGLQLLFYSVGIGQISSEVPQNLSASRPQDRQFILSSKKLLLSDSGFYLCAWSPSRVTNSPLHFGNGTRLTVT.

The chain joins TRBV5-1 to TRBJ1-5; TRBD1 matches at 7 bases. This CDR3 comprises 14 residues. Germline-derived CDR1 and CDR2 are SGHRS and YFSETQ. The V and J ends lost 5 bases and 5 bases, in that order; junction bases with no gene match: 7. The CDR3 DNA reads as TGCGCCAGCAGTCTAACAGGGGTGGATCAGCCCCAGCATTTT. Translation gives CASSLTGVDQPQHF.

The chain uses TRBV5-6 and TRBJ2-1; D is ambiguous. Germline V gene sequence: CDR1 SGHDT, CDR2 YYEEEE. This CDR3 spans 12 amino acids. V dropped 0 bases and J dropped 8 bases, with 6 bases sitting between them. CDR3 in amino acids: CASSLVGHEQFF. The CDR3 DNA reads TGTGCCAGCAGCTTGGTTGGCCATGAGCAGTTCTTC.

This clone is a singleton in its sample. The CDR3 loop reads CASSDPQTGGTEAFF. In DNA form, the CDR3 reads TGTGCCAGCAGCGATCCCCAAACAGGGGGCACTGAAGCTTTCTTT. This sequence joins TRBV13 and TRBJ1-1, with 8 bases identical to TRBD1. The V gene's germline CDR1 is PRHDT and CDR2 FYEKMQ (reference sequence). The CDR3 is made up of 15 amino acids. With V trimmed by 5 bases and J by 4 bases, 9 bases remained unmatched.

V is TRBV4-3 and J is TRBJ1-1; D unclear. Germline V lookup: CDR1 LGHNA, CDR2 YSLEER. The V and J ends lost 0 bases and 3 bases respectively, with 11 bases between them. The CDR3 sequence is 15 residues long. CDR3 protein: CASSQDYYGDTEAFF. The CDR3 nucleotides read TGCGCCAGCAGCCAAGATTATTACGGGGACACTGAAGCTTTCTTT.

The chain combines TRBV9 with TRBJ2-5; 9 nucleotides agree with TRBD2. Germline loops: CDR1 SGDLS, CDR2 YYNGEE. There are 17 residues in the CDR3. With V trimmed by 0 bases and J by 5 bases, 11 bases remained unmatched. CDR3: CASSVEGGGGAGETQYF. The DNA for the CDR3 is TGTGCCAGCAGCGTAGAAGGCGGCGGGGGGGCCGGTGAGACCCAGTACTTC.

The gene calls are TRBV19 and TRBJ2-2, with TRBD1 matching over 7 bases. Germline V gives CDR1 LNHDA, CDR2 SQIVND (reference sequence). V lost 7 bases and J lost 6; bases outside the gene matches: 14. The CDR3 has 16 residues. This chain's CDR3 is CASTRQGGNLAGELFF. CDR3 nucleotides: TGTGCCAGTACCCGACAGGGTGGTAACTTGGCCGGGGAGCTGTTTTTT.

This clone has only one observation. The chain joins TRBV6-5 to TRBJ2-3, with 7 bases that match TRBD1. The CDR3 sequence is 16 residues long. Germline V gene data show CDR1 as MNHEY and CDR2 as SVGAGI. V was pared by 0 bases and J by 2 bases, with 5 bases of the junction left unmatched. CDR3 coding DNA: TGTGCCAGCAGTTACTCGATCAGGGGGAACACAGATACGCAGTATTTT. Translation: CASSYSIRGNTDTQYF.

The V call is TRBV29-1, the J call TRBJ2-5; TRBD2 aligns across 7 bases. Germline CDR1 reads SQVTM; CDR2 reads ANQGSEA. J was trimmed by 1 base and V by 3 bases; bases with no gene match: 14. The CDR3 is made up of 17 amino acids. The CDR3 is CSVDGMSSGAFQETQYF. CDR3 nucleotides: TGCAGCGTTGATGGGATGTCTAGCGGAGCCTTCCAAGAGACCCAGTACTTC.

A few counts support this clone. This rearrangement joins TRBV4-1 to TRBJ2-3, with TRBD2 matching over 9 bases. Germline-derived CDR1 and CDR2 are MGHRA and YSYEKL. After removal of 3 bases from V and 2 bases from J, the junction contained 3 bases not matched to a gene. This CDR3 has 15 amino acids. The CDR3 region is CASSQASGATDTQYF. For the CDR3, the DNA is TGCGCCAGCAGCCAGGCTAGCGGGGCCACAGATACGCAGTATTTT.

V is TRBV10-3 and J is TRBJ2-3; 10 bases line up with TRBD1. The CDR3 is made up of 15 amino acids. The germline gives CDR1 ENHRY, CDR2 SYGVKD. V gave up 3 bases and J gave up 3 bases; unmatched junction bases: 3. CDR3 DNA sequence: TGTGCCATCAGTGAAGGGACAGGGGTGACAGATACGCAGTATTTT. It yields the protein CAISEGTGVTDTQYF.

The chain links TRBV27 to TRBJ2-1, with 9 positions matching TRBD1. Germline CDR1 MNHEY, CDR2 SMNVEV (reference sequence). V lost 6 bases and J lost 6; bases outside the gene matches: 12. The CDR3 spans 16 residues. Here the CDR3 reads CASREGPGQGLNEQFF. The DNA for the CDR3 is TGTGCCAGCAGAGAAGGACCGGGACAGGGACTCAATGAGCAGTTCTTC.

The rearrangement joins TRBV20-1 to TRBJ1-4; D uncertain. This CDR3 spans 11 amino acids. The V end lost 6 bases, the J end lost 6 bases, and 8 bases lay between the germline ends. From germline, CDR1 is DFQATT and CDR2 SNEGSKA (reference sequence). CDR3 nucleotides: TGCAGTGCGATCTACTATGAAAAACTGTTTTTT. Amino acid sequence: CSAIYYEKLFF.

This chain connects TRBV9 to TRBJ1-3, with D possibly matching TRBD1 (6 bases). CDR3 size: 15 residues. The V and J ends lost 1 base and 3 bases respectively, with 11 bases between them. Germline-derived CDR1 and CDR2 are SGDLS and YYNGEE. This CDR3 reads CASSVSGGSGNTIYF. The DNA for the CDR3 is TGTGCCAGCAGCGTATCTGGGGGCAGTGGAAACACCATATATTTT.